The 18 T cell receptor beta chains listed next were all sequenced from one sample in a study of long-term antiretroviral therapy in people with HIV. They ran version v3.0 of the immunoSEQ assay at survey level. Only in-frame clones appear in the TCRdb table, and some are missing; sequencing was by immunoSEQ multiplex PCR. The data contain about 20,000 clones, around 93% of them singletons. The starting material was unsorted PBMCs, obtained 4.4 years after starting antiretroviral therapy. These receptors were collected from a woman between 50 and 59 years old with HIV.

In the case of this clone: The same CDR3 arises from other DNA sequences in this sample as well. The rearrangement uses TRBV6-5 and TRBJ2-7; perhaps TRBD1 as D (6 bases). This CDR3 has 13 residues. The ends were cut back, 2 bases at V and 3 bases at J, with 8 bases in the middle. Germline V lookup: CDR1 MNHEY, CDR2 SVGAGI. CDR3 sequence (DNA): TGTGCCAGCAGTTACGGACAGAGCTACGAGCAGTACTTC. Protein sequence: CASSYGQSYEQYF.

In nucleotides, the CDR3 is TGTGCCACCAAGGACAGGGTGGACACCGGGGAGCTGTTTTTT. Translation gives CATKDRVDTGELFF. This rearrangement joins TRBV6-1 to TRBJ2-2, with 8 positions matching TRBD1. Germline assignment: CDR1 MNHNS and CDR2 SASEGT. This CDR3 contains 14 residues. With 10 bases clipped from V and 3 bases from J, the junction kept 7 bases outside the gene matches.

J is TRBJ2-7 and V is TRBV5-1; 12 bases align to TRBD1. The CDR3 loop spans 19 amino acids. Germline V CDR1 and CDR2: SGHRS, YFSETQ. With 0 bases clipped from V and 4 bases from J, the junction kept 14 bases outside the gene matches. The CDR3 region has the DNA TGCGCCAGCAGCTTGGACTCCCGTTCCCCGGGACAGGGGGCTTACGAGCAGTACTTC. Translated: CASSLDSRSPGQGAYEQYF.

The V call is TRBV30, the J call TRBJ1-2, with D unclear. From germline, CDR1 is GTSNPN and CDR2 SVGIG (reference sequence). There are 10 residues in the CDR3. V lost 6 bases to trimming and J lost 7 bases, with 9 bases between them. The CDR3 reads CACRTTGYTF. The CDR3 nucleotides read TGTGCCTGTAGAACTACTGGCTACACCTTC. Full variable domain (outside the CDR3, taken from reference TRBV30 and TRBJ1-2): SQTIHQWPATLVQPVGSPLSLECTVEGTSNPNLYWYRQAAGRGLQLLFYSVGIGQISSEVPQNLSASRPQDRQFILSSKKLLLSDSGFYLCACRTTGYTFGSGTRLTVV.

The gene calls are TRBV2 and TRBJ1-1; TRBD1 is a possible D gene (6 bases). Looked up from germline, CDR1 is SNHLY and CDR2 is FYNNEI. The CDR3 runs 14 residues. Trimming took 1 base from V and 4 from J, leaving 10 bases between them. This chain's CDR3 is CASSEGGARTEAFF. As DNA, the CDR3 is TGTGCCAGCAGTGAAGGGGGGGCGCGCACTGAAGCTTTCTTT.

The chain carries TRBV5-1 and TRBJ2-7; a possible D gene is TRBD1 (5 bases). Trimming left V 0 bases short and J 2 bases short, with 9 bases between. The CDR3 has 14 residues. CDR1 SGHRS and CDR2 YFSETQ come from the germline V gene. Here the CDR3 DNA reads TGCGCCAGCAGCTTGGAGGGGCTCCCCTACGAGCAGTACTTC. Encoded protein: CASSLEGLPYEQYF.

This chain uses TRBV5-1 with TRBJ2-5; 9 bases agree with TRBD2. CDR1 SGHRS and CDR2 YFSETQ come from the germline V gene. The CDR3 loop spans 17 amino acids. The trim removed 4 bases at V and 5 bases at J, leaving 15 bases unmatched. CDR3: CASSLGLVGAGGETQYF. The CDR3 nucleotides are TGCGCCAGCAGCCTGGGCTTAGTTGGCGCGGGGGGGGAGACCCAGTACTTC.

V gene TRBV5-1 combines with J gene TRBJ2-1, with D hard to call. There are 12 residues in the CDR3. Trimming cost V 2 bases and J 6 bases, with 6 bases left between them. Germline lookup yields CDR1 SGHRS and CDR2 YFSETQ. The DNA for the CDR3 is TGCGCCAGCAGCTTAGCCCTCAATGAGCAGTTCTTC. It specifies CASSLALNEQFF.

V gene TRBV6-1 combines with J gene TRBJ2-7; TRBD1 aligns across 8 bases. This CDR3 comprises 15 residues. Looked up from germline, CDR1 is MNHNS and CDR2 is SASEGT. Trimming took 6 bases from V and 1 from J; bases not matched to a gene: 8. The CDR3 nucleotides are TGTGCCAGCAGGGACAATACAGGGGGATCCTACGAGCAGTACTTC. Its protein is CASRDNTGGSYEQYF.

The chain employs TRBV30 and TRBJ2-5; a possible D gene is TRBD1 (5 bases). Germline CDR1 and CDR2: GTSNPN and SVGIG (reference sequence). V shed 5 bases and J shed 5 bases, with 15 bases lying between them. The CDR3 spans 13 residues. This chain's CDR3 is CAWWDSGSETQYF. The CDR3 DNA reads as TGTGCCTGGTGGGATTCAGGGTCCGAGACCCAGTACTTC.

CDR3 DNA: TGTGCCTGGAGTCAAGGGGACTTTTACTATGGCTACACCTTC. This gives the protein CAWSQGDFYYGYTF. The chain carries TRBV30 and TRBJ1-2; D may be TRBD1 (5 bases). The CDR3 contains 14 residues. Trimming shortened V by 2 bases and J by 3 bases, and 13 bases separated the two germline ends. CDR1 is GTSNPN and CDR2 is SVGIG in the germline V gene (reference sequence).

This chain links TRBV5-4 with TRBJ2-5; D not resolved. The CDR3 is 12 residues long. The V gene's germline CDR1 is SGHNT and CDR2 YYREEE (reference sequence). Trimming removed 4 bases from V and 4 bases from J, with 8 bases in between. In nucleotides, the CDR3 is TGTGCCAGCAGCACGTGGTCAGAGACCCAGTACTTC. Translated, it gives CASSTWSETQYF.

The V gene is TRBV6-5, the J gene TRBJ2-7; D possibly matches TRBD1 or TRBD2 (5 bases each). V was trimmed by 6 bases and J by 5 bases, leaving 17 bases between them. This CDR3 has 14 residues. Germline CDR1 and CDR2: MNHEY and SVGAGI. The DNA of the CDR3 is TGTGCCAGCAGCACTAGGGGACCTGTGAACGAGCAGTACTTC. Residues: CASSTRGPVNEQYF.

This clone was detected only once. V is TRBV10-3 and J is TRBJ2-6; D unresolved. Germline CDR1 is ENHRY and CDR2 is SYGVKD. V gave up 7 bases and J gave up 0 bases, with 13 bases separating them. The CDR3 length is 16 residues. CDR3 protein: CAIMDQESSGANVLTF. Written as DNA, the CDR3 is TGTGCCATCATGGATCAGGAGAGCTCTGGGGCCAACGTCCTGACTTTC.

The chain has TRBV5-6 and TRBJ1-3, with D maybe TRBD1 (6 bases). V gave up 0 bases and J gave up 0 bases, with 16 bases separating them. This CDR3 comprises 18 residues. Germline CDR1 is SGHDT and CDR2 is YYEEEE. DNA for the CDR3: TGTGCCAGCAGCTTGGGCAATAACAGGGCCTTCTCTGGAAACACCATATATTTT. It yields the protein CASSLGNNRAFSGNTIYF. Full variable domain (outside the CDR3, taken from reference TRBV5-6 and TRBJ1-3): DAGVTQSPTHLIKTRGQQVTLRCSPKSGHDTVSWYQQALGQGPQFIFQYYEEEERQRGNFPDRFSGHQFPNYSSELNVNALLLGDSALYLCASSLGNNRAFSGNTIYFGEGSWLTVV.

V usage is TRBV6-6 and J usage is TRBJ1-5, with D unclear. This CDR3 comprises 14 residues. The ends were cut back, 6 bases at V and 0 bases at J, with 9 bases in the middle. Germline V gene sequence: CDR1 MNHNY, CDR2 SVGAGI (reference sequence). The chain's CDR3 is CASRIAGSNQPQHF. As DNA, the CDR3 is TGTGCCAGCAGGATTGCGGGTAGCAATCAGCCCCAGCATTTT.

The DNA of the CDR3 is TGTGCCAGCAGCTTAGAAGGGAGTGGAGATACGCAGTATTTT. Amino acid sequence: CASSLEGSGDTQYF. The V call is TRBV5-4, the J call TRBJ2-3; weak D call: TRBD2 (5 bases). The germline V gene has CDR1 SGHNT and CDR2 YYREEE (reference sequence). The CDR3 extends over 14 amino acids. Trimming pared 2 bases from V and 5 bases from J, leaving 12 bases between.

CDR3 sequence: CATSRVPSGGTDTQYF. As DNA, the CDR3 is TGTGCCACCAGCAGAGTACCGAGCGGGGGCACAGATACGCAGTATTTT. The chain uses TRBV15 and TRBJ2-3, with 7 nucleotides matching TRBD2. Trimming removed 1 base from V and 1 base from J; junction bases left unmatched: 5. The CDR3 length is 16 residues. Per germline, CDR1 LNHNV and CDR2 YYDKDF (reference sequence).